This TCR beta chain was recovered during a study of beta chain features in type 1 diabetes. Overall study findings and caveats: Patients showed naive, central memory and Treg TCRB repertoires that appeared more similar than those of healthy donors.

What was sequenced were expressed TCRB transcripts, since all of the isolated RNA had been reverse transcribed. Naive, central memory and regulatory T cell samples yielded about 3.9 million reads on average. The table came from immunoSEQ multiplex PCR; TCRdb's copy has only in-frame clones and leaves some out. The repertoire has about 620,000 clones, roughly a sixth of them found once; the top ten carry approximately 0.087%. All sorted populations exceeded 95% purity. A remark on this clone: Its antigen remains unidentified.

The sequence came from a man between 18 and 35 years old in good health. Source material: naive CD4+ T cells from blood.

The CDR3 sequence: CASSRPGYYEQYF. CDR3 DNA: TGTGCCAGCAGCCGTCCGGGATACTACGAGCAGTACTTC. The J gene is TRBJ2-7, the V gene TRBV5-6, with a possible D match to TRBD2 (5 bases). V was trimmed by 4 bases and J by 3 bases, leaving 11 bases between them. The CDR3 has 13 amino acids. Germline CDR1 SGHDT, CDR2 YYEEEE.